This T cell receptor beta chain is from a study of blood T cell repertoires in COVID-19. Study overall: Sites in the United States, Italy and Spain provided acute and convalescent COVID-19 samples.

Original methodology: Using reference gene primer amplification, nucleated cell counts were estimated. Produced via immunoSEQ multiplex PCR; TCRdb's table is partial and in-frame only. V, J and clone size were drawn from that table, and D and trimming were deduced from the DNA. The table has around 140,000 clones, about 87% seen once; the top ten hold about 2.5%. The CDR3 is 15 residues long. The junction had 1 base not matched to a gene; V was cut back by 0 bases and J by 0 bases. Germline values: CDR1 SEHNR, CDR2 FQNEAQ (reference sequence). The sample comprised peripheral blood. The TCR originated in a man over 45 with active COVID-19. The V call is TRBV7-9, the J call TRBJ1-2; 7 bases match TRBD1. The CDR3 loop is CASSLAGQPNYGYTF. As DNA, the CDR3 is TGTGCCAGCAGCTTAGCGGGACAGCCTAACTATGGCTACACCTTC.